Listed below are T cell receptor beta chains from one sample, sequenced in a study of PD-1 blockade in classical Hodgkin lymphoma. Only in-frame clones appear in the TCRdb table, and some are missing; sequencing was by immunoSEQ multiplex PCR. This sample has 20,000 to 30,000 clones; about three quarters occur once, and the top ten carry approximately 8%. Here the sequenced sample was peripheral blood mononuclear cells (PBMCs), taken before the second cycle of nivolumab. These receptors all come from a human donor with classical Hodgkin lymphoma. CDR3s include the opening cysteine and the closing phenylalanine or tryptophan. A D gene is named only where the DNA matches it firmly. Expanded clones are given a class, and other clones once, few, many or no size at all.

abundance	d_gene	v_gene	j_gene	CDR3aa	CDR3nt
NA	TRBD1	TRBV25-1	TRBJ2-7	CATGTGASYEQYF	TGTGCCACCGGGACAGGGGCCTCCTACGAGCAGTACTTC
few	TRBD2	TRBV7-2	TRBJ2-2	CASSFGSGSSGELFF	TGTGCCAGCAGCTTCGGTAGCGGGAGCTCCGGGGAGCTGTTTTTT
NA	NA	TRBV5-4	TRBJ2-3	CASSSSTDTQYF	TGTGCCAGCAGCTCTAGCACAGATACGCAGTATTTT
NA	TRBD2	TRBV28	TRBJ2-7	CASRPGTRIFEQYF	TGTGCCAGCAGGCCCGGGACTAGAATATTCGAGCAGTACTTC
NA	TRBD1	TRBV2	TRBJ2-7	CASSRQGADYEQYF	TGTGCCAGCAGTCGACAGGGGGCTGACTACGAGCAGTACTTC
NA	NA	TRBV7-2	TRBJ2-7	CASSPQAAYEQYF	TGTGCCAGCAGCCCCCAGGCTGCCTACGAGCAGTACTTC
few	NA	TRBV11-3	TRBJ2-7	CASSLDSSGDEQYF	TGTGCCAGCAGCTTAGATTCTTCTGGCGACGAGCAGTACTTC
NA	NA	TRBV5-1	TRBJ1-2	CASSPLTNYGYTF	TGCGCCAGCAGTCCACTTACTAACTATGGCTACACCTTC
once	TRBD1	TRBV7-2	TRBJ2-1	CASSFPGQGGEQFF	TGTGCCAGCAGCTTCCCGGGACAGGGGGGTGAGCAGTTCTTC
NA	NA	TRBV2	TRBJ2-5	CASSGSTWKETQYF	TGTGCCAGCAGTGGATCGACCTGGAAAGAGACCCAGTACTTC
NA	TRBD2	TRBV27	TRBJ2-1	CASSWGLGGYNEQFF	TGTGCCAGCAGTTGGGGACTAGGAGGTTACAATGAGCAGTTCTTC
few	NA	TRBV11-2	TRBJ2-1	CASRTTGQNNEQFF	TGTGCCAGCAGGACCACCGGGCAAAACAATGAGCAGTTCTTC
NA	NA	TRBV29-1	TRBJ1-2	CSVAGGLNYGYTF	TGCAGCGTGGCCGGAGGTCTCAACTATGGCTACACCTTC
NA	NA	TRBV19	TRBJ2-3	CATTGSDTQYF	TGTGCCACTACAGGGTCAGATACGCAGTATTTT
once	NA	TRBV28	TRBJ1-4	CASSLSGAESEKLFF	TGTGCCAGCAGTTTATCAGGGGCTGAGAGTGAAAAACTGTTTTTT
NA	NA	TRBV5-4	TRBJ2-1	CASSRAVGKTGNEQFF	TGTGCCAGCAGCCGAGCCGTAGGGAAAACGGGGAATGAGCAGTTCTTC
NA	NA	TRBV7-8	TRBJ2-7	CASSLSLSYEQYF	TGTGCCAGCAGCTTATCCCTCTCCTACGAGCAGTACTTC